These T cell receptor beta chains were read from a single sample in a study of PD-L1 blockade in urothelial cancer. Assay: immunoSEQ multiplex PCR; the TCRdb copy retains only in-frame clones and omits some. The sample has some 52,000 clones, about 80% seen once; the top ten hold 3% to 4.5%. Source: PBMCs, taken around atezolizumab (anti-PD-L1) treatment. The receptors come from a man aged 65-85 years with urothelial cancer. Both conserved end residues are part of each CDR3. D genes are given only for firm matches. A row's size may be missing; if present it is once, few, many or a size class.

v_gene	abundance	d_gene	j_gene	CDR3nt	CDR3aa
TRBV11-1	.	.	TRBJ2-1	TGTGCCAGCAGCTTAAGTAAAAAATTAACTGGAGGGGAGCAGTTCTTC	CASSLSKKLTGGEQFF
TRBV5-1	.	TRBD1	TRBJ2-6	TGCGCCAGCAGCTTGGGACAGGGGTTTGTCTCTGGGGCCAACGTCCTGACTTTC	CASSLGQGFVSGANVLTF
TRBV5-1	once	.	TRBJ2-7	TGCGCCAGCAGCTTGGCCGCCGCTCGCGGGGCCTACGAGCAGTACTTC	CASSLAAARGAYEQYF
TRBV7-6	.	TRBD1	TRBJ2-2	TGTGCCAGCAGCTCCCGGACAGGAAAAACCGGGGAGCTGTTTTTT	CASSSRTGKTGELFF
TRBV7-8	.	.	TRBJ1-1	TGTGCCAGCAGCTTCCAGCGCATGGGCACTGAAGCTTTCTTT	CASSFQRMGTEAFF
TRBV28	.	TRBD1	TRBJ2-5	TGTGCCAGCAGTTTTCCTCTCACAGGGGAGAGAGAGACCCAGTACTTC	CASSFPLTGERETQYF
TRBV30	.	TRBD1	TRBJ1-1	TGTGCCTGGAGGGGGGACAGGGGAGATGATGAAGCTTTCTTT	CAWRGDRGDDEAFF
TRBV15	once	TRBD2	TRBJ2-7	TGTGCCACCAGCAGAGATCGCGGGAGGTCCTACGAGCAGTACTTC	CATSRDRGRSYEQYF
TRBV7-2	few	.	TRBJ2-5	TGTGCCAGCAGCTCAGGAGAGACCCAGTACTTC	CASSSGETQYF
TRBV9	few	TRBD2	TRBJ2-1	TGTGCCAGCAGCGTAGACCTAGCGGAGTGGAATGAGCAGTTCTTC	CASSVDLAEWNEQFF
TRBV5-6	once	.	TRBJ2-3	TGTGCCAGCAGCTTAGCTAGGGGTTACACAGATACGCAGTATTTT	CASSLARGYTDTQYF
TRBV7-2	.	TRBD1	TRBJ1-1	TGTGCCAGCAGCGTGACAGGGGATGACACTGAAGCTTTCTTT	CASSVTGDDTEAFF
TRBV6-6	.	.	TRBJ2-1	TGTGCCAGCAGTTACTATTCGGGGAGAGGTGAGCAGTTCTTC	CASSYYSGRGEQFF
TRBV21-1	.	.	TRBJ2-1	TGTGCCAGCAGCAAATCGGGGAAGGCCACCTACAATGAGCAGTTCTTC	CASSKSGKATYNEQFF
TRBV7-8	.	TRBD2	TRBJ2-3	TGTGCCAGCAGCTTTAGGGCTAGCGGAAGCACAGATACGCAGTATTTT	CASSFRASGSTDTQYF
TRBV18	.	.	TRBJ2-2	TGTGCCAGCTCCCGACAGAACACCGGGGAGCTGTTTTTT	CASSRQNTGELFF
TRBV7-9	many	TRBD2	TRBJ2-5	TGTGCCAGCAGCAGCCGGCGGGAGGGCCGCGAGACCCAGTACTTC	CASSSRREGRETQYF
TRBV4-2	.	TRBD1	TRBJ1-3	TGTGCCAGCAGCCCGGGGGACAGTTCCTCTGGAAACACCATATATTTT	CASSPGDSSSGNTIYF